This TCR delta chain derives from a study of γδ T cells in repeated Plasmodium falciparum infection. Study as a whole: Age- and gender-matched Australian children served as comparison for malaria-exposed Malian children. Over about 640 days, donors received four mosquito-bite P. falciparum NF54 infections. Whole-study findings and limits: Vdelta2-negative gammadelta repertoires, largely Vdelta1+, seemingly showed infection-driven waves of new clonal selection.

Flow sorting of PBMC yielded separate Vgamma9/Vdelta2+ and Vdelta2-negative gammadelta T cell populations for bulk repertoire analysis. TRG and TRD sequences were obtained from every sorted gammadelta sample. TCRdb re-processed the multiplex PCR reads via CATT. The sample includes 85,000 to 95,000 delta-chain clones, roughly 1.4% of them seen just once. Germline V gene data show CDR1 as TVYSNPD and CDR2 as GDNSRS (reference sequence). With 1 base removed from V and 0 bases from J, the gap between germline ends came to 33 bases. This CDR3 contains 21 residues. This clone was seen a few times. Its target is unknown. The protein in TCRdb stems from a much larger clone and differs at residue 5 from this DNA's translation, likely a read error; here the protein is translated from the DNA.

The chain links TRDV3 to TRDJ1; weak D call: TRDD2 (6 bases). The sequence was collected from a pool of human donors (malaria-infected and uninfected, not separated). Sequencing was done on a sample of gamma-delta T cells from blood. The CDR3 spells CAFKPSYRRGGVVGYTDKLIF. The CDR3 DNA reads TGTGCCTTTAAACCCTCCTACCGGCGTGGTGGGGTCGTGGGGTACACCGATAAACTCATCTTT.